This TCR beta chain emerged from a study of blood T cell repertoires in COVID-19. Overall study: Some COVID-19 samples were acute and others convalescent; all came from the United States, Italy and Spain. Nucleic acid was either cDNA or gDNA, and it came from T cells, B-cell-depleted T cells, or PBMCs.

The CDR3 length is 15 residues. The germline V gene encodes CDR1 SGHAT and CDR2 FQNNGV. V was trimmed by 0 bases and J by 6 bases, leaving 15 bases between them. Study processing details: Reference gene primers were amplified, and this amplification served to estimate nucleated cell counts. Sequencing was performed with immunoSEQ multiplex PCR; in TCRdb, only in-frame clones are kept and a portion is missing. V, J and clone size were drawn from that table, and D and trimming were deduced from the DNA. There are about 150,000 clones in the sample; 80% occur only once, and around 0.62% lies in the top ten.

The clonotype originates from a man in his sixties with acute or convalescent COVID-19. The gene calls are TRBV11-2 and TRBJ2-7; a weak D match, TRBD2 (6 bases). The sample was peripheral blood. CDR3 protein: CASSLDRGWGGEQYF. The CDR3 DNA is TGTGCCAGCAGCTTAGATCGGGGCTGGGGAGGCGAGCAGTACTTC.